This entry lists 30 T cell receptor beta chains sequenced from one sample in a study of T cells after yellow fever vaccination. Using its own MiXCR run on the 5' RACE reads, TCRdb lists one record per CDR3 protein. Of about 250,000 distinct CDR3 sequences listed, over 3% are singletons. Specimen: PBMCs, collected 15 days after the yellow fever booster vaccination. Receptors originate from a man aged 18 to 30 who received the YFV17D yellow fever vaccine.

V and J are TRBV6-5 and TRBJ1-1, with TRBD1 identical over 7 bases. Per the germline V gene, CDR1 is MNHEY and CDR2 is SVGAGI. The CDR3 extends over 17 amino acids. The trim removed 7 bases at V and 0 bases at J, leaving 14 bases unmatched. In DNA form, the CDR3 reads TGTGCCAGCATCAGTATAGGGGGCGGAGGGGTGAACACTGAAGCTTTCTTT. Translating gives CASISIGGGGVNTEAFF.

This clonotype was observed at least ten times. The rearrangement uses TRBV5-1 and TRBJ2-7; D ambiguous. Germline CDR1 reads SGHRS; CDR2 reads YFSETQ. The CDR3 contains 15 residues. V gave up 2 bases and J gave up 0 bases, with 12 bases separating them. CDR3 nucleotide sequence: TGCGCCAGCAGCTTAGGACCGGCAAGCTCCTACGAGCAGTACTTC. This codes for CASSLGPASSYEQYF.

The sample holds many counts of this clonotype. The chain employs TRBV7-2 and TRBJ1-3; D might be TRBD1 (6 bases). Trimming shortened V by 0 bases and J by 7 bases, and 10 bases separated the two germline ends. CDR3 size: 14 residues. Germline assignment: CDR1 SGHTA and CDR2 FQGNSA. The DNA for the CDR3 is TGTGCCAGCAGCTTAGCCAGGGGAGGCAACACCATATATTTT. Translated, it gives CASSLARGGNTIYF.

This clonotype was seen at least ten times. CDR3 sequence: CASSDYREYSPLHF. As DNA, the CDR3 is TGTGCCAGCAGTGACTACAGGGAGTATTCACCCCTCCACTTT. This chain joins TRBV25-1 and TRBJ1-6; tentatively, D is TRBD1 (6 bases). CDR1 MGHDK and CDR2 SYGVNS come from the germline V gene. Between the trimmed V and J ends, which lost 3 bases and 8 bases, there was a span of 11 bases. This CDR3 region has 14 residues.

This clonotype showed up many times. The chain recombines TRBV9 with TRBJ2-1, with D possibly TRBD2 on 6 matching bases. Trimming took 3 bases from V and 7 from J, leaving 20 bases between them. There are 16 residues in the CDR3. Germline V lookup: CDR1 SGDLS, CDR2 YYNGEE. The CDR3 sequence is CASSDMGRGVGNEQFF. DNA of the CDR3: TGTGCCAGCAGCGACATGGGGCGGGGTGTAGGAAATGAGCAGTTCTTC.

At least ten counts were recorded for this clonotype. The gene calls are TRBV12-3 or TRBV12-4 and TRBJ2-2, with 9 nucleotides matching TRBD1. This CDR3 contains 15 residues. After removal of 6 bases from V and 4 bases from J, the junction contained 6 bases not matched to a gene. The CDR3 nucleotides are TGTGCCAGCAGGGGACAGGGAGCTAGCACCGGGGAGCTGTTTTTT. Translated, it gives CASRGQGASTGELFF.

This clonotype showed up many times. The J gene is TRBJ2-2, the V gene TRBV4-1; 8 bases map to TRBD1. V shed 0 bases and J 0 bases; nucleotides not matched to a gene: 3. CDR1 is MGHRA and CDR2 is YSYEKL in the germline V gene. The CDR3 spans 17 residues. The CDR3, as DNA: TGCGCCAGCAGCCAAGATCGGACAGGGTCGAACACCGGGGAGCTGTTTTTT. As protein: CASSQDRTGSNTGELFF.

The chain recombines TRBV9 with TRBJ1-1, with 7 bases fitting TRBD1. The germline V gene has CDR1 SGDLS and CDR2 YYNGEE. Germline trimming cut 0 bases from V and 11 bases from J; bases unmatched to any gene: 10. The CDR3 is 14 amino acids. CDR3 nucleotide sequence: TGTGCCAGCAGCGTAGAGGGGGCCGGCCCGGGGGCTTTCTTT. This gives the protein CASSVEGAGPGAFF.

This clonotype was seen ten or more times. The V gene is TRBV5-1, the J gene TRBJ2-5, with 14 bases aligning to TRBD2. The CDR3 spans 18 residues. CDR1 and CDR2 (germline): SGHRS, YFSETQ. The J segment lost 5 bases and the V segment lost 3 bases, leaving 12 bases of the junction unmatched. In DNA form, the CDR3 reads TGCGCCAGCAGCTCCGGGACTAGCGGGGGAGTCGGGACGGAGACCCAGTACTTC. Translation: CASSSGTSGGVGTETQYF. The complete variable domain, with remaining parts taken from reference TRBV5-1 and TRBJ2-5, reads KAGVTQTPRYLIKTRGQQVTLSCSPISGHRSVSWYQQTPGQGLQFLFEYFSETQRNKGNFPGRFSGRQFSNSRSEMNVSTLELGDSALYLCASSSGTSGGVGTETQYFGPGTRLLVL.

At least ten counts were recorded for this clonotype. The genes are TRBV6-5 and TRBJ1-1, with D possibly TRBD1 on 5 matching bases. The CDR3 extends over 15 amino acids. The germline V and J ends were trimmed by 2 bases and 1 base, with 11 bases remaining between them. Germline CDR1 is MNHEY and CDR2 is SVGAGI. CDR3 nucleotides: TGTGCCAGCAGTTACGGGGGATGGAAGAACACTGAAGCTTTCTTT. Residues: CASSYGGWKNTEAFF.

The sample holds many counts of this clonotype. This sequence joins TRBV7-2 and TRBJ2-1, with D perhaps TRBD2 (6 bases). The germline gives CDR1 SGHTA, CDR2 FQGNSA. CDR3 size: 14 residues. With 3 bases removed from V and 10 bases from J, the gap between germline ends came to 16 bases. This CDR3 is CASSLGGGAEEQFF. In DNA form, the CDR3 reads TGTGCCAGCAGCTTGGGGGGAGGCGCGGAGGAGCAGTTCTTC.

This clonotype was picked up many times. The chain recombines TRBV3-1 with TRBJ2-1; the D is unclear. This CDR3 contains 15 residues. Germline assignment: CDR1 LGHDT and CDR2 YNNKEL (reference sequence). V gave up 0 bases and J gave up 7 bases, with 13 bases separating them. The CDR3 is CASSQESGLRNEQFF. The CDR3 DNA reads as TGTGCCAGCAGCCAAGAGTCCGGGCTGCGGAATGAGCAGTTCTTC.

In its sample, this clonotype was seen many times. The V call is TRBV20-1, the J call TRBJ2-3; 15 positions agree with TRBD2. Germline CDR1 reads DFQATT; CDR2 reads SNEGSKA (reference sequence). After removal of 4 bases from V and 4 bases from J, the junction contained 12 bases not matched to a gene. The CDR3 consists of 18 residues. The CDR3 coding sequence is TGCAGTGCTACCCGTGGACTAGCGGGGGGGCCTCGCCCAGATACGCAGTATTTT. This gives the protein CSATRGLAGGPRPDTQYF.

The CDR3 coding sequence is TGCGCCAGCAGCTCCTCTTGGACAGGGGTTAACTATGGCTACACCTTC. It is translated as CASSSSWTGVNYGYTF. This chain uses TRBV5-1 with TRBJ1-2, with 9 bases identical to TRBD1. V lost 3 bases to trimming and J lost 1 base; unmatched junction nucleotides: 7. Per germline, CDR1 SGHRS and CDR2 YFSETQ. The CDR3 length is 16 residues.

In this sample, this clonotype turned up many times. The chain uses TRBV12-3 or TRBV12-4 and TRBJ1-2; no definite D call. The CDR3 has 14 amino acids. V was shortened by 3 bases and J by 3 bases, with 11 bases between the two germline ends. CDR3 sequence: CASSFNPEYYGYTF. The CDR3 bases are TGTGCCAGCAGTTTTAATCCAGAGTACTATGGCTACACCTTC.

This clonotype was observed many times. This rearrangement joins TRBV12-3 or TRBV12-4 to TRBJ1-2; the D is unclear. Trimming took 1 base from V and 8 from J, leaving 17 bases between them. This CDR3 contains 15 residues. The DNA of the CDR3 is TGTGCCAGCAGTTTAGACCGGGTCTCAACGCGGGGCTACACCTTC. It translates to CASSLDRVSTRGYTF.

This clonotype was counted at least ten times. V gene TRBV10-3 combines with J gene TRBJ2-1; TRBD2 aligns across 9 bases. This CDR3 is built from 14 residues. The V gene end was trimmed by 3 bases and the J gene end by 4 bases; junction bases not matched to a gene: 1. The V gene's germline CDR1 is ENHRY and CDR2 SYGVKD. This CDR3 reads CAISETSGYNEQFF. CDR3 DNA sequence: TGTGCCATCAGTGAAACTAGCGGGTACAATGAGCAGTTCTTC.

This clonotype came up many times. The V and J genes are TRBV10-3 and TRBJ2-3; 10 nucleotides line up with TRBD2. The CDR3 extends over 16 amino acids. Germline CDR1 and CDR2: ENHRY and SYGVKD. V lost 4 bases, J lost 3 bases, and 7 bases stayed unmatched. CDR3 sequence reads: CAISVRERGGTDTQYF. The CDR3 nucleotides read TGTGCCATCAGTGTTCGAGAGCGGGGGGGTACAGATACGCAGTATTTT.

The table lists this clonotype with many counts. The genes are TRBV7-2 and TRBJ2-5; 7 bases fit TRBD1. After removal of 3 bases from V and 4 bases from J, the junction contained 14 bases not matched to a gene. This CDR3 region has 17 residues. Per the germline V gene, CDR1 is SGHTA and CDR2 is FQGNSA. The CDR3 protein is CASSFGNRQGGAETQYF. The CDR3 bases are TGTGCCAGCAGCTTCGGGAACCGACAGGGTGGGGCAGAGACCCAGTACTTC.

There are many counts of this clonotype. For the CDR3, the DNA is TGCGCCAGCAGCTTGTTTGGGACTGAAGCTTTCTTT. This encodes CASSLFGTEAFF. The V and J genes are TRBV5-1 and TRBJ1-1; D gene unclear. Germline V CDR1 and CDR2: SGHRS, YFSETQ. The CDR3 covers 12 residues. Deletions cut 1 base from V and 5 bases from J, with 6 bases between. Filled out from reference TRBV5-1 and TRBJ1-1, the complete variable domain reads KAGVTQTPRYLIKTRGQQVTLSCSPISGHRSVSWYQQTPGQGLQFLFEYFSETQRNKGNFPGRFSGRQFSNSRSEMNVSTLELGDSALYLCASSLFGTEAFFGQGTRLTVV.

In its sample, this clonotype was seen many times. V usage is TRBV5-8 and J usage is TRBJ2-7; D gene unclear. Germline V gene lookup returns CDR1 SGHTS and CDR2 YDEGEE. This CDR3 has 13 residues. The V end was cut by 3 bases, the J end by 2 bases, with 9 bases between. CDR3 in DNA: TGTGCCAGCAGCTCCCGTGGGCCCTACGAGCAGTACTTC. As protein: CASSSRGPYEQYF.

This clonotype was seen at least ten times. This chain connects TRBV2 to TRBJ2-7; D is undetermined. Between the trimmed V and J ends, which lost 2 bases and 6 bases, there was a span of 8 bases. Germline-derived CDR1 and CDR2 are SNHLY and FYNNEI. This CDR3 region has 12 residues. The CDR3 spells CASSERTTEQYV. CDR3 coding DNA: TGTGCCAGCAGTGAAAGGACCACCGAGCAGTACGTC.

Ten or more counts support this clonotype. CDR3 DNA: TGTGCCAGCAGTGAATCTGGGGGCGGGGAGCTGTTTTTT. Translated: CASSESGGGELFF. The chain couples TRBV25-1 to TRBJ2-2; the D call may be TRBD1 or TRBD2 (5 bases each). Germline-derived CDR1 and CDR2 are MGHDK and SYGVNS. With 1 base removed from V and 7 bases from J, the gap between germline ends came to 7 bases. The CDR3 is made up of 13 amino acids.

This clonotype was observed at least ten times. The V call is TRBV7-2, the J call TRBJ2-1; no firm D call. CDR1 and CDR2 from the germline V gene are SGHTA and FQGNSA. V was cut by 3 bases and J by 7 bases, with 7 bases left in between. The CDR3 loop spans 12 amino acids. The CDR3 DNA reads as TGTGCCAGCAGCTTTCTAAGTAATGAGCAGTTCTTC. Its translation: CASSFLSNEQFF.

This clonotype appeared many times. The rearrangement links TRBV29-1 to TRBJ2-5; D tentatively fits TRBD1 or TRBD2 (5 bases each). The germline V gene encodes CDR1 SQVTM and CDR2 ANQGSEA. The CDR3 consists of 15 residues. Between the trimmed V and J ends, which lost 6 bases and 3 bases, there was a span of 20 bases. The CDR3 region is CSVDLSGGLEETQYF. The DNA of the CDR3 is TGCAGCGTGGACCTGAGTGGGGGTCTCGAAGAGACCCAGTACTTC.

This clonotype was recorded at least ten times. The chain has TRBV4-3 and TRBJ2-2; tentative D call: TRBD1 (7 bases). Looked up from germline, CDR1 is LGHNA and CDR2 is YSLEER. This CDR3 has 15 amino acids. V lost 4 bases and J 4 bases, leaving 13 bases between the germline ends. In DNA form, the CDR3 reads TGCGCCAGCAGCCCTCGACAGGGAGGCACCGGGGAGCTGTTTTTT. Its translation: CASSPRQGGTGELFF.

This clonotype was found many times. This rearrangement joins TRBV7-6 to TRBJ2-7; D is possibly TRBD1 (5 bases). The CDR3 is 14 amino acids. V lost 3 bases, J lost 6 bases, and 15 bases lay in between. The germline V gene has CDR1 SGHVS and CDR2 FNYEAQ. CDR3 sequence: CASSFPGHGAEQYF. Here the CDR3 DNA reads TGTGCCAGCAGCTTCCCCGGACATGGGGCCGAGCAGTACTTC.

This chain uses TRBV5-4 with TRBJ1-2; a possible D gene is TRBD1 (5 bases). Germline assignment: CDR1 SGHNT and CDR2 YYREEE (reference sequence). Trimming shortened V by 2 bases and J by 8 bases, and 13 bases separated the two germline ends. The CDR3 sequence is 13 residues long. DNA of the CDR3: TGTGCCAGCAGCTTTCGGGGGATCGGGGGCTACACCTTC. Residues: CASSFRGIGGYTF.

This clonotype was recorded many times. The chain recombines TRBV5-1 with TRBJ2-7, with D possibly TRBD2 on 5 matching bases. Germline CDR1 reads SGHRS; CDR2 reads YFSETQ. V was clipped by 4 bases and J by 5 bases, with 16 bases between them. This CDR3 region has 14 residues. The DNA of the CDR3 is TGCGCCAGCAGCCCCTGGACTGCAAGCGACGAGCAGTACTTC. Translating it yields CASSPWTASDEQYF.

This clonotype has at least ten counts. The chain joins TRBV5-6 to TRBJ2-3; perhaps TRBD2 as D (6 bases). With 3 bases removed from V and 4 bases from J, the gap between germline ends came to 12 bases. The germline gives CDR1 SGHDT, CDR2 YYEEEE. This CDR3 contains 14 residues. For the CDR3, the DNA is TGTGCCAGCAGCTCCCGGGGGATGTCAGATACGCAGTATTTT. This translates into CASSSRGMSDTQYF. Using reference TRBV5-6 and TRBJ2-3 for the parts outside the CDR3, the full variable domain is DAGVTQSPTHLIKTRGQQVTLRCSPKSGHDTVSWYQQALGQGPQFIFQYYEEEERQRGNFPDRFSGHQFPNYSSELNVNALLLGDSALYLCASSSRGMSDTQYFGPGTRLTVL.